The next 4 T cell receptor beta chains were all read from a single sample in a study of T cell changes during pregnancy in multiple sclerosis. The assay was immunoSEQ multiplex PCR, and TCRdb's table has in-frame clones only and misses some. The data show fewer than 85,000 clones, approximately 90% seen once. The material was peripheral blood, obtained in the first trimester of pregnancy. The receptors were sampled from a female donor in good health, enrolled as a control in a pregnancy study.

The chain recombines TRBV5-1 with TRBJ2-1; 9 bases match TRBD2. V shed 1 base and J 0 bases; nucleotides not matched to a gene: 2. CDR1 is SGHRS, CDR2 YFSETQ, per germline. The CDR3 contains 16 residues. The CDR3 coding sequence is TGCGCCAGCAGCTTGTTTAGCGGGAGCTCCTACAATGAGCAGTTCTTC. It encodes CASSLFSGSSYNEQFF.

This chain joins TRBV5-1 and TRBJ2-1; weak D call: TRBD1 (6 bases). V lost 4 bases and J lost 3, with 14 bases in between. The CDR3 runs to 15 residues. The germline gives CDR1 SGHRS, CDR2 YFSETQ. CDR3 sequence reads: CASSVTGQNYNEQFF. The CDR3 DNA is TGCGCCAGCAGCGTAACGGGACAAAACTACAATGAGCAGTTCTTC.

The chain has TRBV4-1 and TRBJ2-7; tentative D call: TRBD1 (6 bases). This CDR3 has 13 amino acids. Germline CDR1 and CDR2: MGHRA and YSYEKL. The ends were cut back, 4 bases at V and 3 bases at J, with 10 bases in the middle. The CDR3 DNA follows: TGCGCCAGCAGCCGATCGACAGGCTACGAGCAGTACTTC. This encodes CASSRSTGYEQYF.

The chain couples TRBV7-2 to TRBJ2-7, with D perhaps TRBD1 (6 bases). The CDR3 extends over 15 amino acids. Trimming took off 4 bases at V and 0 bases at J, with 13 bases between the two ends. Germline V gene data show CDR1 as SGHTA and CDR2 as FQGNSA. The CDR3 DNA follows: TGTGCCAGCAGCTCGGACAGATGGAGCTCCTACGAGCAGTACTTC. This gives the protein CASSSDRWSSYEQYF.